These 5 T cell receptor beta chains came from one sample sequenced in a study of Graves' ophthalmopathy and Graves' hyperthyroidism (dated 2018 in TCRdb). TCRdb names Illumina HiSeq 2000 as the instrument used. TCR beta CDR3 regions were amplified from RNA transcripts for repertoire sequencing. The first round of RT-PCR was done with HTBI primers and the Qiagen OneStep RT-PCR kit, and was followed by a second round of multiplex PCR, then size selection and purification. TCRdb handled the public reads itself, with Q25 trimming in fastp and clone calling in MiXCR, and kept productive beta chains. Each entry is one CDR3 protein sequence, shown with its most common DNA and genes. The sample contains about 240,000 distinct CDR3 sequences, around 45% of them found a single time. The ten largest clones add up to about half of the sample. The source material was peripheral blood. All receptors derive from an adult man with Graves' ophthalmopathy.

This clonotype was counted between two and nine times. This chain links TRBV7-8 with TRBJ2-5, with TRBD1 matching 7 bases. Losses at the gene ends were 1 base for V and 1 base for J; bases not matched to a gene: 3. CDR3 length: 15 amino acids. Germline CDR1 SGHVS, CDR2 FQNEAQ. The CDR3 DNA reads TGTGCCAGCAGCTTAGGTGGGACAGCCCAAGAGACCCAGTACTTC. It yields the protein CASSLGGTAQETQYF.

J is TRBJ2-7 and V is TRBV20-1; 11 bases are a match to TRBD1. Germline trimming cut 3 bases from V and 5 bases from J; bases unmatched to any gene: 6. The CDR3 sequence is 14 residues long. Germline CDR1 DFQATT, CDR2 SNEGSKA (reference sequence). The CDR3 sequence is CSARLDRGLHEQYF. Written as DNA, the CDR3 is TGCAGTGCTAGGTTGGACAGGGGGCTCCACGAGCAGTACTTC.

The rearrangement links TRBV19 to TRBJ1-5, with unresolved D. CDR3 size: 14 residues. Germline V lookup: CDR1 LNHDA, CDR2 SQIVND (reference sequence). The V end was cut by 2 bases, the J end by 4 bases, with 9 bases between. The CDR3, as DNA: TGTGCCAGTAGTATACAAGGTAGAAATCAGCCCCAGCATTTT. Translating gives CASSIQGRNQPQHF.

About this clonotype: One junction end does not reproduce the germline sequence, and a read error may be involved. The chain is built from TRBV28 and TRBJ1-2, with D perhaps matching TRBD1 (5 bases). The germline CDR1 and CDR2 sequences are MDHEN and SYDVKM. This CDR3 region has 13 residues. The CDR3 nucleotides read TGTGCCGGCAGTTTGGGGGGAACCTATGGCTACACCTTC. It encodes CAGSLGGTYGYTF.

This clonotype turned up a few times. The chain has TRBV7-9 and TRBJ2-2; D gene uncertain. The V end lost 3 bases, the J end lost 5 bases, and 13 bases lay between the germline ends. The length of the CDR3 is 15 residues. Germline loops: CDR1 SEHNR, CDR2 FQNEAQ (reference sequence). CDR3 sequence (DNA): TGTGCCAGCAGCTTTAAGGCGATGGGGACCGGGGAGCTGTTTTTT. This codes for CASSFKAMGTGELFF. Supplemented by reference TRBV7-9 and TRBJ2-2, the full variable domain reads DTGVSQNPRHKITKRGQNVTFRCDPISEHNRLYWYRQTLGQGPEFLTYFQNEAQLEKSRLLSDRFSAERPKGSFSTLEIQRTEQGDSAMYLCASSFKAMGTGELFFGEGSRLTVL.